This T cell receptor (beta chain) emerged from a study of siplizumab effects on memory and regulatory T cells. Each sample had around 9.1 x 10^4 TCR templates assayed. Only in-frame clones appear in the TCRdb table, and some are missing; sequencing was by immunoSEQ multiplex PCR. The sample yields 110,000 or so clones, roughly 94% seen once. Overall study findings and caveats: The mapping of alloreactive clones to unstimulated subsets covered only a minor fraction of them. In siplizumab conditions, mappable alloreactive CD4+ clones averaged about 64% Treg-derived, against roughly 25% in controls. Greater diversity than memory cells seemed evident in naive T cells, which also appeared to be major alloresponse contributors.

Concerning this clone: Antigen unknown.

The receptor's source is a human donor in good health. What was sequenced was Tregs sorted from blood.

The chain's CDR3 is CASSRGEAGSEQFF. The CDR3 DNA reads TGTGCCAGCAGCCGGGGGGAGGCGGGAAGTGAGCAGTTCTTC. The chain employs TRBV5-4 and TRBJ2-1, with 7 nucleotides matching TRBD2. Germline V gene data show CDR1 as SGHNT and CDR2 as YYREEE (reference sequence). V dropped 4 bases and J dropped 9; count of bases not matched to a gene: 10. This CDR3 has 14 amino acids.